The next 13 T cell receptor beta chains were all read from a single sample in a study of OX40 agonist ivuxolimab in advanced cancers. Method: immunoSEQ multiplex PCR; TCRdb's copy keeps in-frame clones and lacks some. The table has some 64,000 clones, roughly 90% seen once; the top ten hold around 20%. The sequences come from CD4+ or CD8+ T cells sorted from blood, collected in a trial of the OX40 agonist ivuxolimab. Receptors originate from an adult with an advanced solid tumor such as melanoma, head and neck, liver or kidney cancer.

The chain couples TRBV5-6 to TRBJ2-5; D gene uncertain. V lost 2 bases to trimming and J lost 0 bases, with 2 bases between them. Germline V gene data show CDR1 as SGHDT and CDR2 as YYEEEE. The CDR3 totals 12 residues. CDR3 sequence (DNA): TGTGCCAGCAGCTTTTACCAAGAGACCCAGTACTTC. It yields the protein CASSFYQETQYF. Based on the CDR3 plus reference TRBV5-6 and TRBJ2-5, the full variable domain is DAGVTQSPTHLIKTRGQQVTLRCSPKSGHDTVSWYQQALGQGPQFIFQYYEEEERQRGNFPDRFSGHQFPNYSSELNVNALLLGDSALYLCASSFYQETQYFGPGTRLLVL.

This chain uses TRBV6-5 with TRBJ2-7; D is unresolved. Trimming pared 5 bases from V and 2 bases from J, leaving 4 bases between. The germline V gene has CDR1 MNHEY and CDR2 SVGAGI. The CDR3 is 11 amino acids. Here the CDR3 DNA reads TGTGCCAGCAGTGAGGCCTACGAGCAGTACGTC. Translating gives CASSEAYEQYV.

The rearrangement uses TRBV6-5 and TRBJ1-1; maybe TRBD1 (5 bases). In germline, CDR1 is MNHEY, CDR2 SVGAGI. V was cut by 0 bases and J by 4 bases, with 9 bases left in between. This CDR3 contains 14 residues. CDR3 residues: CASSYSGGATEAFF. CDR3 sequence (DNA): TGTGCCAGCAGTTACTCTGGAGGGGCCACTGAAGCTTTCTTT.

This clone was picked up one time. The chain is built from TRBV7-2 and TRBJ2-2, with D unresolved. The V end lost 1 base, the J end lost 4 bases, and 4 bases lay between the germline ends. This CDR3 has 13 residues. The germline gives CDR1 SGHTA, CDR2 FQGNSA. The CDR3 reads CASSLGSTGELFF. The CDR3 nucleotides read TGTGCCAGCAGCTTAGGTAGCACCGGGGAGCTGTTTTTT.

V and J are TRBV14 and TRBJ2-5, with TRBD1 identical over 9 bases. From germline, CDR1 is SGHDN and CDR2 FVKESK. With 4 bases clipped from V and 1 base from J, the junction kept 1 base outside the gene matches. The CDR3 consists of 14 residues. The DNA for the CDR3 is TGTGCCAGCAGCCTGACAGGGGGCCAAGAGACCCAGTACTTC. Encoded protein: CASSLTGGQETQYF.

The V gene is TRBV30, the J gene TRBJ2-2, with no clear D. Germline lookup yields CDR1 GTSNPN and CDR2 SVGIG (reference sequence). The CDR3 length is 12 residues. V was cut by 0 bases and J by 5 bases, with 4 bases left in between. CDR3 sequence reads: CAWSVSTGELFF. DNA of the CDR3: TGTGCCTGGAGTGTCAGTACCGGGGAGCTGTTTTTT.

The V and J genes are TRBV7-3 and TRBJ2-3; D possibly uses TRBD1 or TRBD2 (5 bases each). Trimming removed 4 bases at V and 2 bases at J, with 13 bases between. In germline, CDR1 is SGHTA, CDR2 FQGTGA. The CDR3 has 15 amino acids. The CDR3 coding sequence is TGTGCCAGCAGCTCACTCCCGGGGCTCACAGATACGCAGTATTTT. Its protein is CASSSLPGLTDTQYF. The whole variable domain, filled in from reference TRBV7-3 and TRBJ2-3, reads GAGVSQTPSNKVTEKGKYVELRCDPISGHTALYWYRQSLGQGPEFLIYFQGTGAADDSGLPNDRFFAVRPEGSVSTLKIQRTERGDSAVYLCASSSLPGLTDTQYFGPGTRLTVL.

This clone turned up a few times. The rearrangement links TRBV6-1 to TRBJ1-5; D ambiguous. The germline V gene encodes CDR1 MNHNS and CDR2 SASEGT. The CDR3 spans 12 residues. The V and J ends lost 4 bases and 2 bases respectively, with 3 bases between them. The CDR3 region has the DNA TGTGCCAGCAGTGCCGGCAATCAGCCCCAGCATTTT. Translating gives CASSAGNQPQHF.

The rearrangement links TRBV5-1 to TRBJ1-1, with D possibly matching TRBD1 (6 bases). Trimming stripped 2 bases from V and 12 bases from J, with 14 bases between. CDR3 length: 12 residues. From germline, CDR1 is SGHRS and CDR2 YFSETQ. The CDR3 loop reads CASSFGGWEPFF. CDR3 in DNA: TGCGCCAGCAGCTTTGGGGGCTGGGAACCTTTCTTT.

The chain carries TRBV14 and TRBJ2-6, with D perhaps matching TRBD1 (5 bases). The CDR3 totals 13 residues. CDR1 SGHDN and CDR2 FVKESK come from the germline V gene. Trimming shortened V by 6 bases and J by 2 bases, and 5 bases separated the two germline ends. CDR3 loop: CASRGPGANVLTF. Here the CDR3 DNA reads TGTGCCAGCAGGGGGCCTGGGGCCAACGTCCTGACTTTC.

This chain uses TRBV15 with TRBJ2-1, with D hard to call. The germline CDR1 and CDR2 sequences are LNHNV and YYDKDF (reference sequence). V was shortened by 5 bases and J by 5 bases, with 10 bases between the two germline ends. The CDR3 spans 13 residues. For the CDR3, the DNA is TGTGCCACCAGCGGTGTAAGGAACAATGAGCAGTTCTTC. Its translation is CATSGVRNNEQFF. The entire variable domain, with the rest obtained from reference TRBV15 and TRBJ2-1, is as follows: DAMVIQNPRYQVTQFGKPVTLSCSQTLNHNVMYWYQQKSSQAPKLLFHYYDKDFNNEADTPDNFQSRRPNTSFCFLDIRSPGLGDTAMYLCATSGVRNNEQFFGPGTRLTVL.

This chain links TRBV30 with TRBJ1-4, with D maybe TRBD1 (6 bases). V shed 5 bases and J shed 6 bases, with 16 bases lying between them. This CDR3 comprises 14 residues. CDR1 GTSNPN and CDR2 SVGIG come from the germline V gene (reference sequence). The CDR3 is CAWSVRGAYEKLFF. CDR3 nucleotides: TGTGCCTGGTCCGTAAGGGGGGCGTATGAAAAACTGTTTTTT.

The DNA for the CDR3 is TGTGCCAGCAGTCCAGGGTATTTGGGAAACACCATATATTTT. It specifies CASSPGYLGNTIYF. The gene calls are TRBV28 and TRBJ1-3, with D perhaps matching TRBD1 (5 bases). CDR1 is MDHEN and CDR2 is SYDVKM in the germline V gene. The V end lost 5 bases, the J end lost 4 bases, and 12 bases lay between the germline ends. The CDR3 totals 14 residues.